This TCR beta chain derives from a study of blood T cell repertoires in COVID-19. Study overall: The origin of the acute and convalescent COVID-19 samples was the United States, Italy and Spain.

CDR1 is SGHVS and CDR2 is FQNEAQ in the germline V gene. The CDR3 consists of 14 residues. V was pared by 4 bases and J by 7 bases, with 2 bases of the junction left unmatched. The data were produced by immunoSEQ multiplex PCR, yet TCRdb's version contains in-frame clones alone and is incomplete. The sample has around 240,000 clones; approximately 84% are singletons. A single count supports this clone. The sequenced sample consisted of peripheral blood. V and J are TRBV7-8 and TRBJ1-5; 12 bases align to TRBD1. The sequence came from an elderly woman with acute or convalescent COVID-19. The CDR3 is CASSWDRGLQPQHF. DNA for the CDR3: TGTGCCAGCAGCTGGGACAGGGGGCTACAGCCCCAGCATTTT.